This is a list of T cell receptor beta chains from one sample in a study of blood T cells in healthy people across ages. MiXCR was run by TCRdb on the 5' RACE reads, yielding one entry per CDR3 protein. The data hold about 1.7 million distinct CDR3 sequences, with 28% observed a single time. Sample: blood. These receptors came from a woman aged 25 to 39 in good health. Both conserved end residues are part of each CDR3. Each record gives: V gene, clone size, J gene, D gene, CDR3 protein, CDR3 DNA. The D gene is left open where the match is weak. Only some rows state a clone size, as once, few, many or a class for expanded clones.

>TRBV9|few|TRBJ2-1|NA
CASGGPSYNEQFF
TGTGCCAGCGGGGGGCCTTCCTACAATGAGCAGTTCTTC
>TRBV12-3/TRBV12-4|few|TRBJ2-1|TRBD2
CASSLERAYTSGNEQFF
TGTGCCAGCAGTTTAGAGCGGGCCTACACTAGCGGCAATGAGCAGTTCTTC
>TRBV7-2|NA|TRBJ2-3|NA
CASSSAAGFSDTQYF
TGTGCCAGCAGCTCGGCCGCGGGGTTTTCAGATACGCAGTATTTT
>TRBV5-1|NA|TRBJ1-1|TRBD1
CASSFDRGETLNTEAFF
TGCGCCAGCAGCTTTGACAGGGGTGAAACTCTGAACACTGAAGCTTTCTTT
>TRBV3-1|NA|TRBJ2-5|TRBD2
CASSQGAAGGPEETQYF
TGTGCCAGCAGCCAAGGGGCGGCGGGAGGGCCGGAGGAGACCCAGTACTTC
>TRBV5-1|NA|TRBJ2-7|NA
CASSYDEARGEHYF
TGCGCCAGCAGCTATGACGAAGCTAGGGGCGAGCATTACTTC
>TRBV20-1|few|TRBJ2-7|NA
CSARAGAVEQYF
TGCAGTGCTAGAGCAGGGGCAGTCGAGCAGTACTTC
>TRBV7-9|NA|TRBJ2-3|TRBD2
CVSNNDGRASPDTQYF
TGTGTCAGCAATAACGACGGGAGGGCCTCTCCAGATACGCAGTATTTT
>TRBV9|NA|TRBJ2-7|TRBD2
CASSDSGSPYGQYF
TGTGCCAGCAGCGATAGCGGGAGTCCCTACGGGCAGTACTTC
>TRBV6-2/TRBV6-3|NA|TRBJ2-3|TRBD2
CASTPSGRAITDTQYF
TGTGCCAGCACCCCTAGCGGGAGGGCTATCACAGATACGCAGTATTTT
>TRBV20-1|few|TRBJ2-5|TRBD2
CSAREPSGESETQYF
TGCAGTGCTAGAGAGCCAAGCGGGGAGAGCGAGACCCAGTACTTC
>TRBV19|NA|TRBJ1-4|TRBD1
CASRAWTGGNEKLFF
TGTGCCAGTAGAGCATGGACAGGGGGTAATGAAAAACTGTTTTTT
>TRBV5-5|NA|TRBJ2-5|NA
CVSSSTGWEQYF
TGTGTCAGCAGCTCCACCGGCTGGGAGCAGTACTTC
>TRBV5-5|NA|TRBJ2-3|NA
CANSLDLGTQYF
TGTGCCAACAGCTTGGATTTGGGTACGCAGTATTTT
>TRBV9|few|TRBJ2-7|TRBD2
CASSVSGTKDEQYF
TGTGCCAGCAGCGTCAGTGGGACTAAGGATGAGCAGTACTTC
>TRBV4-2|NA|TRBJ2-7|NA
CASSQDGGNAYEQYF
TGTGCCAGCAGCCAAGACGGCGGGAACGCCTACGAGCAGTACTTC
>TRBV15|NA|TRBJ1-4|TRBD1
CATSIQGSNEKLFF
TGTGCCACCAGCATACAGGGGAGCAATGAAAAACTGTTTTTT
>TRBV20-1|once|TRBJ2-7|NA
CSARSGNNEQYF
TGCAGTGCCCGTTCCGGGAACAACGAGCAGTACTTC
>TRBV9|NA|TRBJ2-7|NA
CASSGQKGYKQYF
TGTGCCAGCAGCGGTCAAAAGGGATATAAGCAGTACTTC
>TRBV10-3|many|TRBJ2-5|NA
CAIRERDQETQYF
TGTGCCATCCGAGAACGGGACCAAGAGACCCAGTACTTC
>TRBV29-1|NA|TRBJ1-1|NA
CSVEEAGLAFF
TGCAGCGTTGAAGAAGCAGGGTTAGCTTTCTTT
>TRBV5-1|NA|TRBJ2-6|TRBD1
CASSFQGALSGANVLTF
TGCGCCAGCAGCTTCCAGGGGGCACTCTCTGGGGCCAACGTCCTGACTTTC
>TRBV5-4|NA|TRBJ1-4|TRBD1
CASSPTTGFNEKLFF
TGTGCCAGCAGCCCTACGACAGGGTTTAATGAAAAACTGTTTTTT
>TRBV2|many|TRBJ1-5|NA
CASTYRGNQPQHF
TGTGCCAGCACCTACCGGGGGAATCAGCCCCAGCATTTT
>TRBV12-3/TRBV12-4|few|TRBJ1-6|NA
CASSGTVDNSPLHF
TGTGCCAGCAGTGGGACGGTAGATAATTCACCCCTCCACTTT
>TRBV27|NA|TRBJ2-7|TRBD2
CASKRDWGGVYEQYF
TGTGCCAGCAAGAGGGATTGGGGGGGGGTCTACGAGCAGTACTTC
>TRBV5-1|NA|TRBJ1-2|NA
CASSLTPLGSRLSYTF
TGCGCCAGCAGCTTGACGCCCTTGGGCAGTCGATTAAGCTACACCTTC
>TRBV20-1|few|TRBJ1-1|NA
CSARDRGQKGNTEAFF
TGCAGTGCTAGAGATCGGGGGCAGAAAGGGAACACTGAAGCTTTCTTT
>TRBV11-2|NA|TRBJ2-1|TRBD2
CASSSGTRLNNEQFF
TGTGCCAGCAGCTCCGGGACTAGACTTAACAATGAGCAGTTCTTC
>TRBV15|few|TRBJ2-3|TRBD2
CATSRKPGTSSTDTQYF
TGTGCCACCAGCAGAAAACCCGGGACTAGCAGCACAGATACGCAGTATTTT
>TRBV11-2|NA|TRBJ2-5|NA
CASSLVRESQYF
TGTGCCAGCAGCTTAGTGCGAGAGAGCCAGTACTTC
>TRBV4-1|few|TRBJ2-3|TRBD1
CASSLTAQQGAQTDTQYF
TGCGCCAGCAGCCTTACCGCACAACAGGGGGCGCAAACAGATACGCAGTATTTT
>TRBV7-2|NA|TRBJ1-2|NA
CASSLLEAVYGYTF
TGTGCCAGCAGCCTCCTGGAGGCCGTCTATGGCTACACCTTC
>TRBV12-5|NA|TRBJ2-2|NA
CASGSDSDHTGELFF
TGTGCTAGTGGTTCTGACAGCGATCACACCGGGGAGCTGTTTTTT
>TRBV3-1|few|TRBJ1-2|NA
CASSQASGAGYGYTF
TGTGCCAGCAGCCAGGCTAGCGGGGCGGGTTACGGCTACACCTTC
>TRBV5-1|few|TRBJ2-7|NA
CASRSRIPGEQYF
TGCGCCAGCAGGAGCCGTATCCCCGGCGAGCAGTACTTC
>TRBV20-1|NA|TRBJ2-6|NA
CSARDRQGFTGANVLTF
TGCAGTGCTAGAGATCGGCAGGGTTTTACTGGGGCCAACGTCCTGACTTTC
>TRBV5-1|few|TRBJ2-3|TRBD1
CASTRQGIKDTQYF
TGCGCCAGCACCAGACAGGGCATCAAGGATACGCAGTATTTT
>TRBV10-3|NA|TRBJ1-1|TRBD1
CAIQGAMNTEAFF
TGTGCCATCCAGGGGGCGATGAACACTGAAGCTTTCTTT
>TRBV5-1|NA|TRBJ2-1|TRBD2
CASSLASGPYNEQFF
TGCGCCAGCAGCTTGGCTAGCGGCCCCTACAATGAGCAGTTCTTC
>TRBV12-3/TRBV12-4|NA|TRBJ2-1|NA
CASSLDRVEYNEQFF
TGTGCCAGCAGTTTAGACCGGGTGGAATACAATGAGCAGTTCTTC
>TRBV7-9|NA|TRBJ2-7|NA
CASSLAGELGRQYF
TGTGCCAGCAGCTTAGCTGGTGAGTTAGGACGGCAGTACTTC
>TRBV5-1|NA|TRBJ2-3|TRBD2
CTSSLSGGGDTQYF
TGCACCAGCAGCTTGAGCGGGGGCGGAGATACGCAGTATTTT
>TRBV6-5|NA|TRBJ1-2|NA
CASSLNKGPDGYTF
TGTGCCAGCAGTCTAAATAAGGGGCCGGATGGCTACACCTTC